What follows is one T cell receptor (beta chain) and its context. No cognate antigen has been identified for it. Per-base quality was not reported, and no clone a single base away is much larger than it. TCRbeta CDR3 regions were amplified from genomic DNA by means of the immunoSEQ Assay, a bias-controlled multiplex PCR. The original pipeline was this. The number of nucleated cells in each sample was estimated from the amplification of reference gene primers within the assay. To quantify the absolute abundance of each unique TCRbeta CDR3 rearrangement, sequence reads were collapsed and filtered. For each sample, productive Simpson clonality was calculated by taking the square root of Simpson's diversity index across productive rearrangements. TCRdb's version of the immuneACCESS table is confined to in-frame rearrangements and falls short of the full clone set. An unresolved V gene accounts for under half of the shortfall where checked; the remainder is of unknown origin. From that table come the V and J calls and clone size; the DNA was used to work out D and trimming. For this sample there are roughly 67,000 clones; 60% to 85% appear just once. The top ten constitute about 25% of the sample.

The source of the sample is a study of blood T cell repertoires in COVID-19 (dated by TCRdb to the early 2020s). About the full investigation: Samples from collaborators originated in the United States, Italy and Spain and spanned both the acute and convalescent phases of COVID-19. The prospective study material was composed of cDNA or gDNA derived from T cells, B-cell-depleted T cells, or PBMCs. Subjects who had been exposed to COVID-19, were actively infected with it, or had recovered from it provided the deeply sampled blood TCRbeta repertoires that made up the dataset. A freely available public database, intended as a resource for researchers studying the immune response to SARS-CoV-2, is where the repertoires were released. Samples came from the ongoing ImmuneRACE study (first 160 participants) plus 1,254 subjects from 6 global collaborators. The sample metadata nearly always contained a de-identified subject ID, COVID-19 status, age in years and sex. Where HLA class I and class II types were available, the types were taken from metadata supplied by the sample provider, not from assay-based typing.

From the cysteine up to the phenylalanine, the CDR3 has a length of 15 residues. Left in the record is the CDR3 DNA by itself, 45 bases read in frame from the first base. V trim: 3 bases; J trim: 10 bases; unmatched bases: 9. As encoded in the germline V gene (reference sequence), CDR1 is LGHDT while CDR2 is YNNKEL. Overall study outcomes, separate from this receptor: How much clinical and demographic metadata was included differed by source and by participant, and the metadata was provided uncurated.

The collaborating institutions used their own protocols to collect whole blood in K2EDTA tubes. For TCRbeta analysis, collaborators shipped samples as frozen whole blood, isolated PBMCs, or DNA extracted from either of those sample types. The rearranged segments are TRBV3-1 (or the pseudogene TRBV3-2) and TRBJ1-6, and TRBD1 aligns with 7 junction nucleotides. The sequenced sample was peripheral blood. This receptor was taken from a human donor in a cohort sampled during active COVID-19. DNA sequence: TGTGCCAGCAGCCAGACCGGGACAGAGAAATCACCCCTCCACTTT. It translates as CASSQTGTEKSPLHF.